The TCR beta chain described here comes from a study of CD8+ T cells in alopecia areata. Once RNA had been extracted, it was reverse transcribed into cDNA to act as the sequencing template. Repertoires were generated with immunoSEQ multiplex PCR, while TCRdb's copy carries only in-frame clones and drops some. The sample yields around 65,000 clones, approximately 43% seen once. Trimming at V came to 4 bases and at J to 7 bases, leaving 7 bases not matched to a gene. Germline V CDR1 and CDR2: SGDLS, YYNGEE. The CDR3 has 14 residues. Material: CD8+ T cells sorted from blood, obtained at week 0. This sequence joins TRBV9 and TRBJ2-1; 8 bases line up with TRBD2. The sequence was collected from a human donor with alopecia areata. The CDR3 DNA reads TGTGCCAGCAGCATTAGCGGGACGGGGAATGAGCAGTTCTTC. It specifies CASSISGTGNEQFF.